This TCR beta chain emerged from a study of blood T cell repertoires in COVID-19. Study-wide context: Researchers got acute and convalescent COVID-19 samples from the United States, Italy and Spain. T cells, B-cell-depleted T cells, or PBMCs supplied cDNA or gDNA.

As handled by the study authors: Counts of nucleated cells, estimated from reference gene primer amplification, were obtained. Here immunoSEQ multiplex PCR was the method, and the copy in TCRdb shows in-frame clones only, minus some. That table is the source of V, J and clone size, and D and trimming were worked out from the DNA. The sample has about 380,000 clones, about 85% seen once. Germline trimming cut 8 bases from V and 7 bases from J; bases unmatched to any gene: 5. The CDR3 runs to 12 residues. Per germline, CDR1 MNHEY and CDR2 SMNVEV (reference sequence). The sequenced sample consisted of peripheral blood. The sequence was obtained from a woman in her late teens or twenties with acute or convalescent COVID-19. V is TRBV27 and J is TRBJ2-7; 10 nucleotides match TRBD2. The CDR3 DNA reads TGTGCCAGCGGGCGACTAGCGGGTGAGCAGTACTTC. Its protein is CASGRLAGEQYF.